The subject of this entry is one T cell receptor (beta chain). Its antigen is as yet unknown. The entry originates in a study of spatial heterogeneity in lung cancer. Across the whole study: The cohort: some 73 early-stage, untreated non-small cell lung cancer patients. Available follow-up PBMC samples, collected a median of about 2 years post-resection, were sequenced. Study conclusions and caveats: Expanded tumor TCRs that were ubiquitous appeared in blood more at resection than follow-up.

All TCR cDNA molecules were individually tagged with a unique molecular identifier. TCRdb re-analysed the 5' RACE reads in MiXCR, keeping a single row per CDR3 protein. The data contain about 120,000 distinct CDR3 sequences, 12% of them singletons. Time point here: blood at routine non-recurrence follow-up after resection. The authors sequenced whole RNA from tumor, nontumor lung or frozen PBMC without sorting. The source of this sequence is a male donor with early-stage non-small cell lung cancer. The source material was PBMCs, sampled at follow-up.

This chain's CDR3 is CSASLATNYGYTF. The CDR3 nucleotides read TGCAGTGCTAGTTTGGCCACTAACTATGGCTACACCTTC. The gene calls are TRBV20-1 and TRBJ1-2; no definite D call. V lost 3 bases and J 0 bases, leaving 8 bases between the germline ends. The germline gives CDR1 DFQATT, CDR2 SNEGSKA (reference sequence). The CDR3 is made up of 13 amino acids.